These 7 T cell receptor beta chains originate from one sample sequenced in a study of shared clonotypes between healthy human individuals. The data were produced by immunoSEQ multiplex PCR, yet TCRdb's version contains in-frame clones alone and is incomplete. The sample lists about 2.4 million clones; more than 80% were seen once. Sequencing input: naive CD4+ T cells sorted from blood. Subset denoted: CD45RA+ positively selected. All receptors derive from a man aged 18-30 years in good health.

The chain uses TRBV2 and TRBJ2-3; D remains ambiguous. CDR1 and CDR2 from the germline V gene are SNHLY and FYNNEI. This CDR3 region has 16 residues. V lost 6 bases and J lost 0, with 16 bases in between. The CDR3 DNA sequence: TGTGCCAGCAGCGCCTTTTCTGGGCAGAGCACAGATACGCAGTATTTT. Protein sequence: CASSAFSGQSTDTQYF.

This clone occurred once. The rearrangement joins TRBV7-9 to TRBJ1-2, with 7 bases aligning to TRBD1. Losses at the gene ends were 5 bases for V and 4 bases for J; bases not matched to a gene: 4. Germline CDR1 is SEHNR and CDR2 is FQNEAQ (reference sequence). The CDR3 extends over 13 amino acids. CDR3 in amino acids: CASSPGQSYGYTF. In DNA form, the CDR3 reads TGTGCCAGCAGCCCGGGACAGAGCTATGGCTACACCTTC. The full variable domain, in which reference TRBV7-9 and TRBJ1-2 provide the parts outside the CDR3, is DTGVSQNPRHKITKRGQNVTFRCDPISEHNRLYWYRQTLGQGPEFLTYFQNEAQLEKSRLLSDRFSAERPKGSFSTLEIQRTEQGDSAMYLCASSPGQSYGYTFGSGTRLTVV.

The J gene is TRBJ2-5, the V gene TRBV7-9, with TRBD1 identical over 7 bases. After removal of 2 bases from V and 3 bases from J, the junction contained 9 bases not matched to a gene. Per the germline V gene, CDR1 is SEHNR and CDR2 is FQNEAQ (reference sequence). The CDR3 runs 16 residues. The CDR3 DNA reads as TGTGCCAGCAGCTTATGGACAGGCTTCCAAGAAGAGACCCAGTACTTC. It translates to CASSLWTGFQEETQYF.

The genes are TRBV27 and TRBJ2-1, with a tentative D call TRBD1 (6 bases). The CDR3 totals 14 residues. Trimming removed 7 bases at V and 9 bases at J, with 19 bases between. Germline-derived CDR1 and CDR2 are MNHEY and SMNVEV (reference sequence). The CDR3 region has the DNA TGTGCCAGCACCCTAAACAGGGAGAACAGTGAGCAGTTCTTC. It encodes CASTLNRENSEQFF.

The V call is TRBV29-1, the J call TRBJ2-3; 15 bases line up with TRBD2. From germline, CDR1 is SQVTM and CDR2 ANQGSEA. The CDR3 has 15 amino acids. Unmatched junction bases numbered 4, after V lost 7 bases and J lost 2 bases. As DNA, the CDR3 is TGCAGCGCCGGGACTAGCGGGGGGAACACAGATACGCAGTATTTT. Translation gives CSAGTSGGNTDTQYF.

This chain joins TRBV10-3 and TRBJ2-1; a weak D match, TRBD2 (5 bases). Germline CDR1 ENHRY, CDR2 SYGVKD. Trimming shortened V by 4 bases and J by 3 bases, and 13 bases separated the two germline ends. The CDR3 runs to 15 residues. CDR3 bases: TGTGCCATCAGTGCAGGAGGTGAGAGCTACAATGAGCAGTTCTTC. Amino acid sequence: CAISAGGESYNEQFF.

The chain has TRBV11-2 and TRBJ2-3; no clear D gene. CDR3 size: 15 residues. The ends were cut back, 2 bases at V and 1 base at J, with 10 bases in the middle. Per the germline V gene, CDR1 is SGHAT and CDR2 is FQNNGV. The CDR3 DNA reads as TGTGCCAGCAGCTTAACCGACGGTGGCACAGATACGCAGTATTTT. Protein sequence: CASSLTDGGTDTQYF.